This T cell receptor (beta chain) was sequenced for a study of cytotoxic CD8 clonotypes in ibrutinib-treated CLL. Study background: Of the patients, some eleven were relapsed/refractory, roughly 15 treatment-naive and 17 to 18 IGHV unmutated. Whole-study results and caveats: Public clonotypes showed up rarely, and on treatment they shrank or held steady. Higher circulating CD8+ T-cell counts strongly accompanied higher baseline clonality, above age-matched healthy donors. Elevated clonality accompanied ibrutinib response, with a return toward baseline values at progression.

V shed 4 bases, J shed 12 bases, and the junction held 6 bases outside the gene matches. The CDR3 runs to 12 residues. Germline V gene sequence: CDR1 SGHRS, CDR2 YFSETQ. The protocol was immunoSEQ multiplex PCR, while the TCRdb copy is restricted to in-frame clones and leaves out a portion. The data contain over 65,000 clones, 70% to 80% of them seen just once; the ten biggest clones take up roughly 5%. This clone was seen more than once but under ten times. Its antigen remains unknown. Specimen: PBMCs, collected after 12 months of ibrutinib treatment. This sequence originates from a human donor with chronic lymphocytic leukemia. The rearrangement joins TRBV5-1 to TRBJ2-1; TRBD2 matches at 8 bases. The CDR3 region has the DNA TGCGCCAGCAGCCCGGGGGGGGAGGCGCAGTTCTTC. Residues: CASSPGGEAQFF. Variable domain in full (rest from reference TRBV5-1 and TRBJ2-1): KAGVTQTPRYLIKTRGQQVTLSCSPISGHRSVSWYQQTPGQGLQFLFEYFSETQRNKGNFPGRFSGRQFSNSRSEMNVSTLELGDSALYLCASSPGGEAQFFGPGTRLTVL.